The present T cell receptor beta chain was sequenced within a study of blood T cells in healthy people across ages. This clonotype was counted a few times. Isolated PBMCs totaled at least 7 million in each sample. Sample-barcoded 5' priming and a J-beta primer mix drove a second PCR of 7 to 11 cycles. Every sample gave at least 2.5 million paired-end reads containing CDR3. Via MiXCR, TCRdb re-called the 5' RACE reads, giving one row per CDR3 protein. Of 1.5 million to 2 million distinct CDR3 sequences listed, about two fifths are singletons. CDR3 length: 14 residues. CDR1 and CDR2 from the germline V gene are MNHEY and SVGAGI. V was pared by 4 bases and J by 8 bases, with 12 bases between.

Source material: blood. This clonotype was obtained from a human donor in good health. The chain couples TRBV6-5 to TRBJ1-6; no clear D. The CDR3 DNA sequence: TGTGCCAGCAGTTGGAGGGAGGTAGATTCACCCCTCCACTTT. This encodes CASSWREVDSPLHF.